These 21 T cell receptor beta chains were sequenced from one sample in a study of T cells in Graves' hyperthyroidism and ophthalmopathy. Researchers took RNA transcripts and amplified the TCR beta CDR3 regions from them. First-round RT-PCR of the TCR CDR3 relied on the HTBI primer set. In TCRdb, the multiplex PCR reads were re-called with MiXCR into one record per CDR3 protein. The sample has around 190,000 distinct CDR3 sequences; 17% are singletons. Source material: blood. Every receptor here comes from a woman in her 50s with Graves' hyperthyroidism.

This clonotype occurred many times. The chain carries TRBV18 and TRBJ2-7, with 9 bases identical to TRBD2. CDR1 is KGHSH and CDR2 is LQKENI in the germline V gene. CDR3 length equals 13 residues. Trimming cost V 8 bases and J 6 bases; bases outside gene matches: 8. CDR3 loop: CASLNSGSSEQYF. For the CDR3, the DNA is TGTGCCAGCCTTAATAGCGGGAGCTCCGAGCAGTACTTC.

At least ten counts were recorded for this clonotype. This chain links TRBV11-3 with TRBJ2-1; 7 bases map to TRBD2. The germline CDR1 and CDR2 sequences are SGHNT and YENEEA. This CDR3 is built from 12 residues. V lost 2 bases and J lost 10; bases outside the gene matches: 2. CDR3 coding DNA: TGTGCCAGCAGCTTAAACGGGAGGGAGCAGTTCTTC. This gives the protein CASSLNGREQFF.

In this sample, this clonotype turned up a few times. The gene calls are TRBV20-1 and TRBJ2-1; no reliable D call. CDR3 length: 11 amino acids. Germline lookup yields CDR1 DFQATT and CDR2 SNEGSKA (reference sequence). V dropped 3 bases and J dropped 7 bases, with 7 bases sitting between them. The CDR3 loop reads CSARDANEQFF. CDR3 coding DNA: TGCAGTGCTAGGGACGCAAATGAGCAGTTCTTC.

The chain carries TRBV30 and TRBJ2-5; D call uncertain. This CDR3 region has 13 residues. The V end was cut by 5 bases, the J end by 1 base, with 11 bases between. Germline CDR1 GTSNPN, CDR2 SVGIG (reference sequence). Written as DNA, the CDR3 is TGTGCCTGGGGGAAGGTACTCCAAGAGACCCAGTACTTC. It codes for CAWGKVLQETQYF.

This clonotype was detected a few times. This chain joins TRBV14 and TRBJ2-5, with TRBD1 matching over 8 bases. The length of the CDR3 is 15 residues. With 3 bases clipped from V and 5 bases from J, the junction kept 8 bases outside the gene matches. Germline CDR1 and CDR2: SGHDN and FVKESK. The CDR3 is CASSQQGALRETQYF. Here the CDR3 DNA reads TGTGCCAGCAGCCAGCAGGGGGCGCTTCGGGAGACCCAGTACTTC.

The J gene is TRBJ1-1, the V gene TRBV7-3; D unresolved. This CDR3 has 13 residues. Germline V gene data show CDR1 as SGHTA and CDR2 as FQGTGA. V lost 4 bases and J 1 base, leaving 7 bases between the germline ends. The CDR3 sequence: CASSSTRNTEAFF. CDR3 in DNA: TGTGCCAGCAGCTCGACCCGGAACACTGAAGCTTTCTTT.

There are many counts of this clonotype. V is TRBV30 and J is TRBJ1-2, with D unresolved. Germline CDR1 and CDR2: GTSNPN and SVGIG (reference sequence). V lost 5 bases and J lost 8, with 21 bases in between. This CDR3 is built from 14 residues. The CDR3 nucleotides read TGTGCCTGGGCCCCCGTGGTGGGCGGTTGGGGCTACACCTTC. It encodes CAWAPVVGGWGYTF.

Here the CDR3 reads CASSWAGDLGNQPQHF. CDR3 bases: TGTGCCAGTAGTTGGGCCGGGGACTTAGGCAATCAGCCCCAGCATTTT. The rearrangement joins TRBV19 to TRBJ1-5; the D gene is possibly TRBD1 (5 bases). Trimming took off 5 bases at V and 2 bases at J, with 16 bases between the two ends. The length of the CDR3 is 16 residues. The V gene's germline CDR1 is LNHDA and CDR2 SQIVND (reference sequence).

In DNA, the CDR3 is TGTGCCAGCAGTGATAGTATGTTCAATCAGCCCCAGCATTTT. The encoded protein is CASSDSMFNQPQHF. The V call is TRBV6-1, the J call TRBJ1-5; D call uncertain. V lost 3 bases to trimming and J lost 3 bases, with 9 bases between them. The germline V gene encodes CDR1 MNHNS and CDR2 SASEGT. The CDR3 is made up of 14 amino acids.

This clonotype was observed many times. The V and J genes are TRBV9 and TRBJ2-5; possible D gene TRBD1, 5 bases. This CDR3 is 15 amino acids long. Germline lookup yields CDR1 SGDLS and CDR2 YYNGEE. Between the trimmed V and J ends, which lost 7 bases and 2 bases, there was a span of 18 bases. For the CDR3, the DNA is TGTGCCAGCCACAAGGGCCCAGGGATACAAGAGACCCAGTACTTC. It encodes CASHKGPGIQETQYF.

This clonotype occurred a few times. The V call is TRBV20-1, the J call TRBJ2-1; D remains ambiguous. Germline CDR1 and CDR2: DFQATT and SNEGSKA (reference sequence). V was trimmed by 6 bases and J by 9 bases, leaving 9 bases between them. This CDR3 contains 10 residues. In DNA, the CDR3 is TGCAGTGCCCTGTCTCGTGAGCAGTTCTTC. Translating it yields CSALSREQFF.

This clonotype was seen repeatedly, ten times or more. The chain is built from TRBV20-1 and TRBJ2-5; D is perhaps TRBD1 (5 bases). Trimming left V 3 bases short and J 3 bases short, with 11 bases between. CDR3 length equals 13 residues. Germline values: CDR1 DFQATT, CDR2 SNEGSKA (reference sequence). The CDR3 sequence is CSASRAREETQYF. CDR3 DNA: TGCAGTGCTAGTCGGGCCAGGGAAGAGACCCAGTACTTC.

There are a few counts of this clonotype. The rearrangement uses TRBV7-2 and TRBJ2-7; 8 bases fit TRBD1. V shed 3 bases, J shed 4 bases, and the junction held 8 bases outside the gene matches. Per germline, CDR1 SGHTA and CDR2 FQGNSA. The CDR3 is 15 amino acids. CDR3 sequence (DNA): TGTGCCAGCAGCTTTCGACAGGGGTTCCGGTACGAGCAGTACTTC. The encoded protein is CASSFRQGFRYEQYF.

This clonotype was counted ten times or more. The chain is built from TRBV12-3 or TRBV12-4 and TRBJ1-1; 7 nucleotides line up with TRBD1. This CDR3 is 11 amino acids long. The junction had 5 bases not matched to a gene; V was cut back by 5 bases and J by 11 bases. The chain's CDR3 is CASSIGTVAFF. The CDR3 bases are TGTGCCAGCAGTATCGGGACAGTTGCTTTCTTT.

This clonotype was seen ten or more times. The chain couples TRBV6-4 to TRBJ2-1; the D is unclear. The V gene lost 0 bases and the J gene lost 9 bases, with 9 bases spanning the gap. The V gene's germline CDR1 is MRHNA and CDR2 SNTAGT. The length of the CDR3 is 13 residues. This chain's CDR3 is CASSDSPVTEQFF. The CDR3 DNA reads as TGTGCCAGCAGTGACTCCCCGGTTACTGAGCAGTTCTTC.

This clonotype was seen repeatedly, ten times or more. The rearrangement uses TRBV11-3 and TRBJ2-1; 14 bases match TRBD2. The CDR3 is made up of 17 amino acids. Germline V CDR1 and CDR2: SGHNT, YENEEA. V was clipped by 6 bases and J by 10 bases; unmatched bases: 14. DNA for the CDR3: TGTGCCAGCAGTTGGGCCGGGACTAGCGGGAGTATCGGGGAGCAGTTCTTC. The encoded protein is CASSWAGTSGSIGEQFF.

At least ten counts were recorded for this clonotype. The CDR3 DNA reads as TGTGCCACTTGGAGGGACAGAGGGGCTTTCTTT. Residues: CATWRDRGAFF. The chain uses TRBV6-1 and TRBJ1-1, with TRBD1 identical over 7 bases. This CDR3 spans 11 amino acids. Germline V CDR1 and CDR2: MNHNS, SASEGT. V dropped 10 bases and J dropped 11; count of bases not matched to a gene: 10.

This clonotype turned up a few times. The chain has TRBV10-1 and TRBJ2-7; tentative D call: TRBD2 (5 bases). This CDR3 has 15 amino acids. With 3 bases removed from V and 4 bases from J, the gap between germline ends came to 16 bases. Germline assignment: CDR1 WNHNN and CDR2 SYGVQD (reference sequence). In DNA, the CDR3 is TGCGCCAGCAGTGATGGAGCGGCCGCCCGATACGAGCAGTACTTC. Its translation: CASSDGAAARYEQYF.

This sequence joins TRBV6-2 or TRBV6-3 and TRBJ1-1; tentatively, D is TRBD1 (6 bases). The ends were cut back, 6 bases at V and 4 bases at J, with 12 bases in the middle. CDR1 is MNHEY and CDR2 is SVGEGT in the germline V gene. The CDR3 totals 13 residues. CDR3 nucleotide sequence: TGTGCCAGCAGACAGTGGGACACCACTGAAGCTTTCTTT. It yields the protein CASRQWDTTEAFF.

This clonotype appeared many times. CDR3 in amino acids: CASSLGLAGGETQYF. The CDR3 DNA reads TGTGCCAGCAGCTTGGGACTAGCGGGAGGGGAGACCCAGTACTTC. V gene TRBV7-2 combines with J gene TRBJ2-5, with 16 nucleotides matching TRBD2. The CDR3 contains 15 residues. Losses at the gene ends were 3 bases for V and 5 bases for J; bases not matched to a gene: 0. Per the germline V gene, CDR1 is SGHTA and CDR2 is FQGNSA.

V is TRBV11-3 and J is TRBJ2-3; 12 bases fit TRBD2. Losses at the gene ends were 3 bases for V and 3 bases for J; bases not matched to a gene: 4. Germline V gene sequence: CDR1 SGHNT, CDR2 YENEEA. This CDR3 contains 16 residues. CDR3 in amino acids: CASSFPGTSGTDTQYF. The DNA of the CDR3 is TGTGCCAGCAGCTTTCCCGGGACTAGCGGGACAGATACGCAGTATTTT.